This T cell receptor beta chain emerged from a study of T cells in localized non-small cell lung cancer. About this clone itself: What it binds is unknown.

V was pared by 3 bases and J by 4 bases, with 4 bases of the junction left unmatched. This CDR3 is 15 amino acids long. Germline V CDR1 and CDR2: KGHSH, LQKENI. Findings and limits, study-wide: Appearances in adjacent lung were noted for a median about 60 of the top 100 tumor clones. Uninvolved adjacent lung had higher T cell clonality than tumor and all other tissues. Longer overall survival was seen with higher T cell density measured in blood.

Method: immunoSEQ multiplex PCR; TCRdb's copy keeps in-frame clones and lacks some. This table has about 74,000 clones, approximately 84% appearing once. The clonotype was recovered from a female donor older than 55 with stage I lung adenocarcinoma. The source material was peripheral blood, sampled before any cancer treatment. The chain has TRBV18 and TRBJ2-3, with 10 bases lining up with TRBD2. In nucleotides, the CDR3 is TGTGCCAGCTCACCCGGGACTAGCGCCCCAGATACGCAGTATTTT. Translated: CASSPGTSAPDTQYF.